The table lists the clone carrying this T cell receptor (beta chain) with a few counts. The sample's time point: sample taken at primary tumor resection. Whole RNA was taken from tumor, nontumor lung or frozen PBMC; it was then sequenced unsorted. The donors were 55 to 85 patients with non-small cell lung cancer that was early-stage and untreated. V lost 7 bases to trimming and J lost 1 base; unmatched junction nucleotides: 6. Germline lookup yields CDR1 SNHLY and CDR2 FYNNEI. This CDR3 comprises 15 residues. The sample originates from a study of spatial heterogeneity in lung cancer. Each molecule of TCR cDNA was tagged with one unique molecular identifier. TCRdb redid the calling of the 5' RACE reads with MiXCR, one entry per CDR3 protein. The sample records tens of thousands of distinct CDR3 sequences, roughly 12% being singletons.

J is TRBJ2-5 and V is TRBV2, with 10 positions matching TRBD1. This clonotype originated in a male donor with early-stage non-small cell lung cancer. Sequences were derived from PBMCs, sampled at surgery. For the CDR3, the DNA is TGTGCCAGCATCCGCCGGGACAGGGGCCAAGAGACCCAGTACTTC. It encodes CASIRRDRGQETQYF.